Sequencing of this T cell receptor (beta chain) was carried out in a study of CD8+ T cells in alopecia areata. Study-level points and caveats: Higher clonality than in normal scalp was seen in lesional scalp, especially alopecia totalis/universalis. Scalp repertoires also include resident alphabeta T cells from normal skin.

The authors sorted CD4+ cells into CD25+CD127- cells for a handful of patients. PBMCs, the starting material, were the source of sorted CD4+ and CD8+ T cells. The CDR3 contains 15 residues. Trimming removed 2 bases from V and 5 bases from J, with 12 bases in between. Germline-derived CDR1 and CDR2 are SGHTA and FQGNSA. Worth noting for this clone: The antigen is undetermined.

Extraction and reverse transcription of RNA yielded cDNA as the sequencing template. Some clones are missing from TCRdb's copy, which holds only in-frame ones; the method was immunoSEQ multiplex PCR. The table lists 35,000 or so clones, 45% to 55% of them singletons. The sample taken for sequencing was CD4+ Tregs sorted from blood. The TCR sequence derives from a human donor with alopecia areata. The chain recombines TRBV7-2 with TRBJ1-4, with a possible D match to TRBD1 (5 bases). CDR3 coding DNA: TGTGCCAGCAGCTTAAATGTCGGGGGGAATGAAAAACTGTTTTTT. It codes for CASSLNVGGNEKLFF.